These 23 T cell receptor beta chains were all obtained from the same sample, sequenced in a study of blood T cell repertoires in COVID-19. The table came from immunoSEQ multiplex PCR; TCRdb's copy has only in-frame clones and leaves some out. Of about 170,000 clones listed, more than 80% are singletons. The sample was PBMCs or T cells enriched from blood (not recorded which). The receptors stem from a man over 45 who had recovered from COVID-19.

This rearrangement joins TRBV4-3 to TRBJ2-4, with 8 bases aligning to TRBD2. V trimming: 0 bases; J trimming: 3 bases; junction bases outside the gene matches: 13. Germline CDR1 and CDR2: LGHNA and YSLEER. This CDR3 region has 19 residues. The CDR3: CASSQDRREAGGLKNIQYF. The DNA for the CDR3 is TGCGCCAGCAGCCAAGATCGTAGAGAGGCGGGGGGCCTCAAAAACATTCAGTACTTC.

The J gene is TRBJ1-3, the V gene TRBV3-1 (or the pseudogene TRBV3-2), with D tentatively TRBD1 (6 bases). The CDR3 runs to 12 residues. The germline gives CDR1 LGHDT, CDR2 YNNKEL (reference sequence). V lost 7 bases and J lost 4, with 8 bases in between. The CDR3 spells CASTGVGNTIYF. The DNA of the CDR3 is TGTGCCAGCACAGGGGTGGGAAACACCATATATTTT.

The rearrangement links TRBV5-1 to TRBJ2-5, with TRBD1 matching over 9 bases. The J segment lost 5 bases and the V segment lost 0 bases, leaving 5 bases of the junction unmatched. The germline CDR1 and CDR2 sequences are SGHRS and YFSETQ. This CDR3 contains 15 residues. The DNA for the CDR3 is TGCGCCAGCAGCTTGGCCGGACAGGGGTGGGAGACCCAGTACTTC. Amino acid sequence: CASSLAGQGWETQYF.

The chain has TRBV9 and TRBJ2-3; 8 bases fit TRBD2. Germline lookup yields CDR1 SGDLS and CDR2 YYNGEE. This CDR3 region has 15 residues. V lost 0 bases and J lost 5; bases outside the gene matches: 5. The CDR3 DNA sequence: TGTGCCAGCAGCGTAGCTGGGACTAGATTAGATACGCAGTATTTT. This encodes CASSVAGTRLDTQYF.

The V and J genes are TRBV14 and TRBJ1-6; no firm D call. The V end lost 0 bases, the J end lost 7 bases, and 10 bases lay between the germline ends. Per the germline V gene, CDR1 is SGHDN and CDR2 is FVKESK. The CDR3 totals 15 residues. The CDR3 protein is CASSQEAVSNSPLHF. The CDR3 DNA follows: TGTGCCAGCAGCCAAGAGGCGGTCTCAAATTCACCCCTCCACTTT.

The rearrangement joins TRBV3-1 (or the pseudogene TRBV3-2) to TRBJ1-6; D gene uncertain. The CDR3 runs to 15 residues. The V gene lost 6 bases and the J gene lost 8 bases, with 17 bases spanning the gap. Germline CDR1 and CDR2: LGHDT and YNNKEL (reference sequence). CDR3 in DNA: TGTGCCAGCAGTCTCCTGGTACGTTCGGATTCACCCCTCCACTTT. Translation: CASSLLVRSDSPLHF.

The chain recombines TRBV7-3 with TRBJ2-1; 12 bases align to TRBD1. The germline V gene has CDR1 SGHTA and CDR2 FQGTGA. Trimming cost V 1 base and J 7 bases; bases outside gene matches: 8. The CDR3 contains 17 residues. CDR3 sequence (DNA): TGTGCCAGCAGCTTAATGGGGACAGGGGGCTTAAGGAATGAGCAGTTCTTC. It yields the protein CASSLMGTGGLRNEQFF.

This clone occurred a few times. V usage is TRBV6-2 or TRBV6-3 and J usage is TRBJ1-5; 11 bases align to TRBD1. The germline gives CDR1 MNHEY, CDR2 SVGEGT. V trimming: 4 bases; J trimming: 2 bases; junction bases outside the gene matches: 16. The CDR3 totals 20 residues. The CDR3 region is CASSSSGQGGSRRGNQPQHF. The DNA of the CDR3 is TGTGCCAGCAGTTCGTCGGGACAGGGGGGGAGTCGTCGGGGCAATCAGCCCCAGCATTTT.

CDR3 amino acids: CASSEFAPWGEQAGNTIYF. CDR3 DNA sequence: TGTGCCAGCAGCGAATTTGCCCCGTGGGGGGAACAGGCTGGAAACACCATATATTTT. This chain links TRBV3-1 (or the pseudogene TRBV3-2) with TRBJ1-3; D is perhaps TRBD1 (5 bases). The CDR3 is 19 residues long. Germline assignment: CDR1 LGHDT and CDR2 YNNKEL (reference sequence). V shed 5 bases and J shed 2 bases, with 25 bases lying between them.

CDR3 region: CASSTRDRLNYGYTF. DNA of the CDR3: TGTGCCAGTAGTACCCGGGACAGGCTTAACTATGGCTACACCTTC. The chain couples TRBV19 to TRBJ1-2, with TRBD1 matching over 8 bases. CDR3 length equals 15 residues. Germline V gene data show CDR1 as LNHDA and CDR2 as SQIVND (reference sequence). Trimming at V came to 4 bases and at J to 1 base, leaving 5 bases not matched to a gene.

The V call is TRBV24-1, the J call TRBJ2-1; TRBD1 might be the D (7 bases). The V gene's germline CDR1 is KGHDR and CDR2 SFDVKD. V lost 10 bases and J 4 bases, leaving 16 bases between the germline ends. The CDR3 has 14 residues. The CDR3 coding sequence is TGTGCCACGGCGGGACAGAAGGGTTACAATGAGCAGTTCTTC. Its translation is CATAGQKGYNEQFF.

The rearrangement links TRBV27 to TRBJ2-3, with TRBD2 matching over 9 bases. The CDR3 has 17 residues. V lost 6 bases to trimming and J lost 6 bases; unmatched junction nucleotides: 16. Per the germline V gene, CDR1 is MNHEY and CDR2 is SMNVEV (reference sequence). CDR3 in amino acids: CASREGVGGGAWDTQYF. CDR3 nucleotide sequence: TGTGCCAGCAGGGAAGGGGTTGGCGGGGGGGCGTGGGATACGCAGTATTTT.

The chain links TRBV11-3 to TRBJ2-7; D is unclear. Germline CDR1 is SGHNT and CDR2 is YENEEA. The CDR3 consists of 13 residues. V was cut by 3 bases and J by 0 bases, with 6 bases left in between. The CDR3 region has the DNA TGTGCCAGCAGCTTGGGCCCCTCCTACGAGCAGTACTTC. This sequence encodes CASSLGPSYEQYF.

The count of this clone is one. This sequence joins TRBV2 and TRBJ2-7, with a possible D match to TRBD2 (5 bases). The CDR3 runs to 12 residues. In germline, CDR1 is SNHLY, CDR2 FYNNEI. The ends were cut back, 8 bases at V and 3 bases at J, with 11 bases in the middle. The CDR3 DNA reads as TGTGCCAGCCAGGAGGAGCGCTACGAGCAGTACTTC. Its translation is CASQEERYEQYF.

The chain joins TRBV7-9 to TRBJ2-1; 8 bases line up with TRBD1. Germline-derived CDR1 and CDR2 are SEHNR and FQNEAQ (reference sequence). This CDR3 comprises 14 residues. Trimming removed 5 bases from V and 10 bases from J; junction bases left unmatched: 10. The CDR3 region is CASSVLGQGLEQFF. As DNA, the CDR3 is TGTGCCAGCAGCGTCCTAGGACAGGGCTTAGAGCAGTTCTTC.

V gene TRBV2 combines with J gene TRBJ1-2; D gene uncertain. CDR1 and CDR2 from the germline V gene are SNHLY and FYNNEI. Trimming took 7 bases from V and 0 from J, leaving 12 bases between them. The CDR3 spans 14 residues. CDR3 DNA sequence: TGTGCCAGCATTGTAACAGCCTCTAACTATGGCTACACCTTC. Encoded protein: CASIVTASNYGYTF.

This chain uses TRBV6-5 with TRBJ2-3; 7 positions match TRBD2. This CDR3 spans 15 amino acids. Germline V gene sequence: CDR1 MNHEY, CDR2 SVGAGI. V was clipped by 8 bases and J by 0 bases; unmatched bases: 8. The CDR3 nucleotides read TGTGCCAGCGGGGCCAGGGAGGGAAGCACAGATACGCAGTATTTT. Its protein is CASGAREGSTDTQYF.

This clone came up a few times. The rearrangement links TRBV27 to TRBJ2-3; tentative D call: TRBD1 (5 bases). The CDR3 is 11 amino acids. Germline assignment: CDR1 MNHEY and CDR2 SMNVEV (reference sequence). Trimming took off 6 bases at V and 7 bases at J, with 8 bases between the two ends. The CDR3 here is CASRHRNTQYF. CDR3 DNA: TGTGCCAGCAGACACAGGAATACGCAGTATTTT.

Only a few counts were recorded for this clone. The chain uses TRBV19 and TRBJ1-6; D is unresolved. The CDR3 contains 12 residues. Between the trimmed V and J ends, which lost 2 bases and 7 bases, there was a span of 3 bases. CDR1 is LNHDA and CDR2 is SQIVND in the germline V gene (reference sequence). CDR3 sequence reads: CASSILNSPLHF. CDR3 nucleotide sequence: TGTGCCAGTAGTATACTAAATTCACCCCTCCACTTT.

The CDR3 coding sequence is TGTGCCAGCAGCTTAGCCGCCGGGACAGGGGACCACGGGGAGCTGTTTTTT. Protein product: CASSLAAGTGDHGELFF. The V call is TRBV11-2, the J call TRBJ2-2, with 10 positions matching TRBD1. Trimming cost V 1 base and J 7 bases; bases outside gene matches: 9. Germline values: CDR1 SGHAT, CDR2 FQNNGV. The CDR3 has 17 residues.

The chain recombines TRBV7-2 with TRBJ1-4, with D possibly matching TRBD1 (5 bases). Germline lookup yields CDR1 SGHTA and CDR2 FQGNSA. V lost 6 bases and J lost 10, with 18 bases in between. The length of the CDR3 is 14 residues. For the CDR3, the DNA is TGTGCCAGCAGTCTTCGGGGGGAATTAAGAAAACTGTTTTTT. Amino acid sequence: CASSLRGELRKLFF.

The chain combines TRBV28 with TRBJ2-7; 8 bases agree with TRBD2. The CDR3 length is 14 residues. With V trimmed by 11 bases and J by 7 bases, 16 bases remained unmatched. Germline CDR1 is MDHEN and CDR2 is SYDVKM. The CDR3 region is CAGSTYEGGGEQYF. The CDR3 region has the DNA TGTGCCGGGTCCACCTATGAAGGCGGGGGGGAGCAGTACTTC.

This clone was counted between two and nine times. The gene calls are TRBV9 and TRBJ2-3; 10 bases are shared with TRBD2. The V and J ends lost 3 bases and 6 bases, in that order; junction bases with no gene match: 10. The germline gives CDR1 SGDLS, CDR2 YYNGEE. The CDR3 has 16 amino acids. The CDR3 loop is CASSAQALAGDDTQYF. DNA of the CDR3: TGTGCCAGCAGCGCACAGGCGCTAGCGGGGGATGATACGCAGTATTTT.